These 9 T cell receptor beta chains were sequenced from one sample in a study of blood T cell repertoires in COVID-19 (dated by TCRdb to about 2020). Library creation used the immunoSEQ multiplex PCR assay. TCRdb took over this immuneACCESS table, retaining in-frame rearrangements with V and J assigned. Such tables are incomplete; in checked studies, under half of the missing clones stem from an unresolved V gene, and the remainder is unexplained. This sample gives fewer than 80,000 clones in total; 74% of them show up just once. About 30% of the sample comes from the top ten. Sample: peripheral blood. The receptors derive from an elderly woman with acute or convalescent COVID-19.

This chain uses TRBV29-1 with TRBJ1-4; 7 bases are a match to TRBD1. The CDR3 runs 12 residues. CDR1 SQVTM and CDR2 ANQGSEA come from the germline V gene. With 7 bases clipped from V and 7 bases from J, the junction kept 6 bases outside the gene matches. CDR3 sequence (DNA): TGCAGCGCACAGGGGTTTCGTGAAAAACTGTTTTTT. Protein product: CSAQGFREKLFF.

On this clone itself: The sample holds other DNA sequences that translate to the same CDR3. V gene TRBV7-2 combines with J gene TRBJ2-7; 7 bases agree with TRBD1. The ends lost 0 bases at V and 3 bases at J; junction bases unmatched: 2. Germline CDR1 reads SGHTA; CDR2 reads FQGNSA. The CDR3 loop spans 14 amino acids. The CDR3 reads CASSLARDSYEQYF. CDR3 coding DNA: TGTGCCAGCAGCTTAGCCAGGGACAGCTACGAGCAGTACTTC.

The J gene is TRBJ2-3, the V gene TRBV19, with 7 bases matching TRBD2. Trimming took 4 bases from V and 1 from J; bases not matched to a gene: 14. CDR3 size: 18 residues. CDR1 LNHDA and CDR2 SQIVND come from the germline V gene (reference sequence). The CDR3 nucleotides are TGTGCCAGTAGTAGGGGTTCTAGCGGAGATTCGCGCACAGATACGCAGTATTTT. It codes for CASSRGSSGDSRTDTQYF.

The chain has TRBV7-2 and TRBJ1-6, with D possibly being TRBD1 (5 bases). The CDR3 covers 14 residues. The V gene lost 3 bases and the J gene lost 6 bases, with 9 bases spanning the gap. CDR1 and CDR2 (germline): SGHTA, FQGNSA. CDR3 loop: CASSFAGSNSPLHF. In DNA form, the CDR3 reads TGTGCCAGCAGCTTTGCAGGGTCTAATTCACCCCTCCACTTT.

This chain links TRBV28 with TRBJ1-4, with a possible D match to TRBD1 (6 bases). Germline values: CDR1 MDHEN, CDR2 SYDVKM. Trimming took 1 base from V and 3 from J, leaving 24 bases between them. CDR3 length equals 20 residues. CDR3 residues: CASSLLRGGTRVMANEKLFF. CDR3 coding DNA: TGTGCCAGCAGTTTATTGCGAGGGGGTACCCGGGTAATGGCTAATGAAAAACTGTTTTTT.

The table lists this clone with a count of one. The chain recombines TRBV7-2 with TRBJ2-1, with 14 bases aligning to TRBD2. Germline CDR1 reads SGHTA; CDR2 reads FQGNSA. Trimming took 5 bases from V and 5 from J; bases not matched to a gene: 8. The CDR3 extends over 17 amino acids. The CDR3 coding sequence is TGTGCCAGCAGCAAGGGACTAGCGGGGGACCAGAACAATGAGCAGTTCTTC. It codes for CASSKGLAGDQNNEQFF.

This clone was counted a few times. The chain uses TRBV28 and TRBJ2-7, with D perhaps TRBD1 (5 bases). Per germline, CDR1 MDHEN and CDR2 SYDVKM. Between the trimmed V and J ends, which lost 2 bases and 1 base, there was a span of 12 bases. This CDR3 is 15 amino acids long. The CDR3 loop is CASSLQSAGSYEQYF. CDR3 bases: TGTGCCAGCAGTTTACAGTCGGCAGGGTCCTACGAGCAGTACTTC.

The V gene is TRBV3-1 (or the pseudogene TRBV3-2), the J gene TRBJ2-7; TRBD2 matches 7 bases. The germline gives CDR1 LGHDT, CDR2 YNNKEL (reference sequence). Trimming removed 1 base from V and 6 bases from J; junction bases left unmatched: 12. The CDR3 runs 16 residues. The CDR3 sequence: CASSQGGRAGNGEQYF. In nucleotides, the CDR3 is TGTGCCAGCAGCCAAGGAGGTCGAGCGGGGAACGGCGAGCAGTACTTC.

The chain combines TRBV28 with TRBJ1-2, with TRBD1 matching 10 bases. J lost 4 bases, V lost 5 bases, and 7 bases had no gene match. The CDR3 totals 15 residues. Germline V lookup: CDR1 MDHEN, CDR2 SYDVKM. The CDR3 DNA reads TGTGCCAGCAGTACCGGGACAGGGGTGGGCTATGGCTACACCTTC. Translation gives CASSTGTGVGYGYTF.